The 11 T cell receptor beta chains presented below share a single source sample, sequenced in a study of T cell repertoires in cytomegalovirus infection. The antigens of these receptors remain unknown. TCRdb called the reads again in MiXCR, with one record for every CDR3 protein. This repertoire shows fewer than 950,000 distinct CDR3 sequences, approximately 29% found once; its top ten account for 9.5% to 15%. The sample consisted of cultured CD8+ T cells from PBMCs, taken from culture after CMV antigen stimulation. These receptor sequences come from a human donor in good health (CMV status not recorded). Some clones in this sample may be carry-over from other donors' samples.

This clonotype came up a few times. CDR3 DNA: TGCGCCAGCAGCTCCCCCGCTAGCGGGGGGAAGAATGAGCAGTTCTTC. This encodes CASSSPASGGKNEQFF. V gene TRBV5-1 combines with J gene TRBJ2-1; 11 bases line up with TRBD2. Germline values: CDR1 SGHRS, CDR2 YFSETQ. The CDR3 is 16 residues long. V lost 3 bases and J lost 7; bases outside the gene matches: 9.

V and J are TRBV29-1 and TRBJ2-6, with 7 bases lining up with TRBD1. V shed 6 bases and J 3 bases; nucleotides not matched to a gene: 5. Germline values: CDR1 SQVTM, CDR2 ANQGSEA. This CDR3 spans 14 amino acids. The CDR3 loop is CSVRTGDGANVLTF. CDR3 nucleotides: TGCAGCGTCCGTACAGGGGATGGGGCCAACGTCCTGACTTTC.

The rearrangement links TRBV29-1 to TRBJ2-4; D unresolved. From germline, CDR1 is SQVTM and CDR2 ANQGSEA. The CDR3 runs 17 residues. V dropped 0 bases and J dropped 0 bases, with 15 bases sitting between them. Here the CDR3 DNA reads TGCAGCGTTGAAGATCCCCGAAAAACGCGAGCCAAAAACATTCAGTACTTC. Its protein is CSVEDPRKTRAKNIQYF.

This clonotype was counted ten times or more. The chain carries TRBV12-3 or TRBV12-4 and TRBJ1-4, with D perhaps TRBD1 (6 bases). The CDR3 covers 14 residues. V lost 6 bases, J lost 5 bases, and 13 bases lay in between. The CDR3 DNA follows: TGTGCCAGCAGGCAGGGGACCAAGAATGAAAAACTGTTTTTT. This sequence encodes CASRQGTKNEKLFF.

This clonotype was counted at least ten times. V is TRBV7-2 and J is TRBJ2-2; 8 nucleotides agree with TRBD1. The length of the CDR3 is 15 residues. Germline CDR1 reads SGHTA; CDR2 reads FQGNSA. Trimming cost V 6 bases and J 3 bases; bases outside gene matches: 6. CDR3 coding DNA: TGTGCCAGCAGGGACAGGGATAGGGACACCGGGGAGCTGTTTTTT. The encoded protein is CASRDRDRDTGELFF.

This clonotype was picked up a small number of times. V and J are TRBV4-3 and TRBJ2-5, with D possibly called TRBD1 or TRBD2 (6 bases each). V lost 0 bases and J lost 5, with 13 bases in between. The CDR3 sequence is 15 residues long. The germline gives CDR1 LGHNA, CDR2 YSLEER. The CDR3 nucleotides are TGCGCCAGCAGCCAAGATTACCGGGGGCAGGAGACCCAGTACTTC. It is translated as CASSQDYRGQETQYF.

In its sample, this clonotype was seen a few times. V gene TRBV25-1 combines with J gene TRBJ2-7, with 7 bases lining up with TRBD1. The J segment lost 3 bases and the V segment lost 3 bases, leaving 11 bases of the junction unmatched. The CDR3 covers 16 residues. Germline V gene data show CDR1 as MGHDK and CDR2 as SYGVNS. The CDR3 loop reads CASSDPRRGKGYEQYF. The CDR3 region has the DNA TGTGCCAGCAGTGACCCGCGCAGGGGGAAAGGCTACGAGCAGTACTTC.

The CDR3: CASSLADRDISYEQYF. DNA of the CDR3: TGTGCCAGCAGTTTAGCTGACCGGGACATATCCTACGAGCAGTACTTC. This chain joins TRBV12-3 or TRBV12-4 and TRBJ2-7; D is perhaps TRBD1 (6 bases). V lost 0 bases and J 1 base, leaving 13 bases between the germline ends. This CDR3 spans 16 amino acids.

This clonotype was seen ten or more times. The genes are TRBV12-3 or TRBV12-4 and TRBJ1-2; 9 bases agree with TRBD1. Unmatched junction bases numbered 8, after V lost 5 bases and J lost 4 bases. This CDR3 spans 15 amino acids. This CDR3 is CASSLPGQGFYGYTF. The CDR3 region has the DNA TGTGCCAGCAGTCTCCCGGGACAGGGTTTCTATGGCTACACCTTC.

The rearrangement links TRBV12-3 or TRBV12-4 to TRBJ2-1; D may be TRBD2 (5 bases). V was shortened by 8 bases and J by 3 bases, with 11 bases between the two germline ends. The CDR3 length is 13 residues. CDR3 bases: TGTGCCAGCGGTACGGGATTCTACAATGAGCAGTTCTTC. This encodes CASGTGFYNEQFF.

This clonotype has a count of ten or more. The rearrangement links TRBV7-8 to TRBJ1-3; no firm D call. Germline assignment: CDR1 SGHVS and CDR2 FQNEAQ. The CDR3 is made up of 15 amino acids. Trimming cost V 1 base and J 0 bases, with 7 bases left between them. CDR3 region: CASSLDQASGNTIYF. As DNA, the CDR3 is TGTGCCAGCAGCTTAGACCAGGCCTCTGGAAACACCATATATTTT.